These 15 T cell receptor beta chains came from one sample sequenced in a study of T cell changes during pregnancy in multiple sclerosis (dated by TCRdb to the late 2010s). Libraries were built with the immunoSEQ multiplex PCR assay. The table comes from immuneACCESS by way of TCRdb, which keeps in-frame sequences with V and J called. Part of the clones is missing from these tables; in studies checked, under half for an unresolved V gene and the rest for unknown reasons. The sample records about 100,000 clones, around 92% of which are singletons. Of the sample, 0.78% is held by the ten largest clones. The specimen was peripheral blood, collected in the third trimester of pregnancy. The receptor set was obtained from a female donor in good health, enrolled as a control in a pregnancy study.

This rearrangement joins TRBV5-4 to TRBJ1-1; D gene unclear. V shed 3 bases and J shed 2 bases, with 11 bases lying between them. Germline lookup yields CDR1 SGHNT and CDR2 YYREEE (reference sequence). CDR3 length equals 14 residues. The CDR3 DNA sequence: TGTGCCAGCAGCTCCTCCAGTTCAAACACTGAAGCTTTCTTT. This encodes CASSSSSSNTEAFF.

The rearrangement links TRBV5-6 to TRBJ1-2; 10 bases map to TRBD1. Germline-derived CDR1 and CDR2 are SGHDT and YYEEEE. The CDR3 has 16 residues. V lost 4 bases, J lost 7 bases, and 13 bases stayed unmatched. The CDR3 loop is CASSLDGGTGEVGYTF. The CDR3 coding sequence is TGTGCCAGCAGCCTCGACGGCGGGACAGGGGAGGTTGGCTACACCTTC.

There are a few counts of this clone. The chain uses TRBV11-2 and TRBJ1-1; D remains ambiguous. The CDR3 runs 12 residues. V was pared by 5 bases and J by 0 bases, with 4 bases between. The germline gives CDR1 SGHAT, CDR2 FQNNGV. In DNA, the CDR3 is TGTGCCAGCAGCCCAGTGAACACTGAAGCTTTCTTT. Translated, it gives CASSPVNTEAFF. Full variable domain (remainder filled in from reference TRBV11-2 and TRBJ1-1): EAGVAQSPRYKIIEKRQSVAFWCNPISGHATLYWYQQILGQGPKLLIQFQNNGVVDDSQLPKDRFSAERLKGVDSTLKIQPAKLEDSAVYLCASSPVNTEAFFGQGTRLTVV.

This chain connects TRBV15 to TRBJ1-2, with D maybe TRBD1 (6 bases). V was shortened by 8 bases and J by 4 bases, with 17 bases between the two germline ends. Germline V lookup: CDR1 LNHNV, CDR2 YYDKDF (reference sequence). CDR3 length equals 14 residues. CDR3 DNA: TGTGCCACCTCTTTGGGGGGGCGCGCCTATGGCTACACCTTC. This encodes CATSLGGRAYGYTF. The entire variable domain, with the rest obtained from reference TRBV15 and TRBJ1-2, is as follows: DAMVIQNPRYQVTQFGKPVTLSCSQTLNHNVMYWYQQKSSQAPKLLFHYYDKDFNNEADTPDNFQSRRPNTSFCFLDIRSPGLGDTAMYLCATSLGGRAYGYTFGSGTRLTVV.

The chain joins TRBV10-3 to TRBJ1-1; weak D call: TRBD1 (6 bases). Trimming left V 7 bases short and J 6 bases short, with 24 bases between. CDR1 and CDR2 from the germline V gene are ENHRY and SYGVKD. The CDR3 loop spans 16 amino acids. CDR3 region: CAIIPENRAGRAEAFF. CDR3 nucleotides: TGTGCCATCATCCCGGAAAACAGGGCTGGTAGGGCTGAAGCTTTCTTT.

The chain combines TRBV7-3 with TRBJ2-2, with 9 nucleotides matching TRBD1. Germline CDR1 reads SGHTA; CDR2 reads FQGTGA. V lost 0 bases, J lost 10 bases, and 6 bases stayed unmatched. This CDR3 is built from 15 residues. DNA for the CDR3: TGTGCCAGCAGCTTAACACAGGGGGCGCGGGTGGAGCTGTTTTTT. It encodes CASSLTQGARVELFF.

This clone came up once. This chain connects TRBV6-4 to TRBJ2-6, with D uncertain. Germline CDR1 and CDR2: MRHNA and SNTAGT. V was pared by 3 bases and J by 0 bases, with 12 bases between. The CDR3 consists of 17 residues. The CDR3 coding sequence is TGTGCCAGCAGTGAATCCGGTCTGCTCTCTGGGGCCAACGTCCTGACTTTC. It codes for CASSESGLLSGANVLTF.

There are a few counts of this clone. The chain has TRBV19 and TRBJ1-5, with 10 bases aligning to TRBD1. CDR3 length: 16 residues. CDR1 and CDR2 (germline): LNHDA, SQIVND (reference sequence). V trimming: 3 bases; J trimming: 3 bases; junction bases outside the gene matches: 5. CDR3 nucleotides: TGTGCCAGTAGTATGGGGGACAGGGGTTACAATCAGCCCCAGCATTTT. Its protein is CASSMGDRGYNQPQHF. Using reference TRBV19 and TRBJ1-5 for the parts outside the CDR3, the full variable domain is DGGITQSPKYLFRKEGQNVTLSCEQNLNHDAMYWYRQDPGQGLRLIYYSQIVNDFQKGDIAEGYSVSREKKESFPLTVTSAQKNPTAFYLCASSMGDRGYNQPQHFGDGTRLSIL.

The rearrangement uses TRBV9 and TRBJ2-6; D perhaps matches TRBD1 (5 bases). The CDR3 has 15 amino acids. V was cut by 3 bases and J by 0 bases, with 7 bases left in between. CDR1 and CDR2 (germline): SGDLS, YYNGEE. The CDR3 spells CASSGGLSGANVLTF. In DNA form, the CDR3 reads TGTGCCAGCAGCGGGGGCCTCTCTGGGGCCAACGTCCTGACTTTC.

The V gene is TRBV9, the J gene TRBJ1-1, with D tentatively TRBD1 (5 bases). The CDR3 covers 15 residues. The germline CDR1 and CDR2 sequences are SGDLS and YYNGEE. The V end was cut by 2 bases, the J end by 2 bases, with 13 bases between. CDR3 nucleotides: TGTGCCAGCAGCGTCGATCAGGGTCATAACACTGAAGCTTTCTTT. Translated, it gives CASSVDQGHNTEAFF.

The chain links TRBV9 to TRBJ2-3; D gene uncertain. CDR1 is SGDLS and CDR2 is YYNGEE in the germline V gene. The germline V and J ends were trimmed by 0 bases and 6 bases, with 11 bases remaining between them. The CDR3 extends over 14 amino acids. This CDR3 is CASSVAEELDTQYF. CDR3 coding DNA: TGTGCCAGCAGCGTAGCTGAGGAACTGGATACGCAGTATTTT.

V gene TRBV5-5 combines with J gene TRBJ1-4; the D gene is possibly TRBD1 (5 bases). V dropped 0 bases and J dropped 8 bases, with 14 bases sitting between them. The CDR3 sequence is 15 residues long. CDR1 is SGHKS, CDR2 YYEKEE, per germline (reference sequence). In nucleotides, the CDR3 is TGTGCCAGCAGCTTGGTCGTCCAGGGCAACGAAAAACTGTTTTTT. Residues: CASSLVVQGNEKLFF.

The CDR3 protein is CASSDDRESSYNSPLHF. CDR3 bases: TGCGCCAGCAGTGATGACAGGGAAAGCTCCTATAATTCACCCCTCCACTTT. The chain links TRBV10-2 to TRBJ1-6, with 7 bases fitting TRBD1. This CDR3 has 17 amino acids. After removal of 3 bases from V and 0 bases from J, the junction contained 5 bases not matched to a gene. CDR1 and CDR2 from the germline V gene are WSHSY and SAAADI.

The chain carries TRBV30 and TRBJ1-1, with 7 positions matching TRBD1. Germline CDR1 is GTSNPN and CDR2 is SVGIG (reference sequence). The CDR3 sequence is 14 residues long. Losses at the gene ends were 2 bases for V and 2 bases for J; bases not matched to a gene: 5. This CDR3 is CAWSTTGINTEAFF. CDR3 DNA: TGTGCCTGGAGTACGACAGGGATTAACACTGAAGCTTTCTTT.

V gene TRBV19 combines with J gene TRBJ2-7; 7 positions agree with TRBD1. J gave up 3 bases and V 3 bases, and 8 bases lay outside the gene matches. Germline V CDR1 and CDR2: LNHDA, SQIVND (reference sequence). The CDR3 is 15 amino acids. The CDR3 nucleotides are TGTGCCAGTAGTATTGTCGGGGACAGCCTCTACGAGCAGTACTTC. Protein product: CASSIVGDSLYEQYF.